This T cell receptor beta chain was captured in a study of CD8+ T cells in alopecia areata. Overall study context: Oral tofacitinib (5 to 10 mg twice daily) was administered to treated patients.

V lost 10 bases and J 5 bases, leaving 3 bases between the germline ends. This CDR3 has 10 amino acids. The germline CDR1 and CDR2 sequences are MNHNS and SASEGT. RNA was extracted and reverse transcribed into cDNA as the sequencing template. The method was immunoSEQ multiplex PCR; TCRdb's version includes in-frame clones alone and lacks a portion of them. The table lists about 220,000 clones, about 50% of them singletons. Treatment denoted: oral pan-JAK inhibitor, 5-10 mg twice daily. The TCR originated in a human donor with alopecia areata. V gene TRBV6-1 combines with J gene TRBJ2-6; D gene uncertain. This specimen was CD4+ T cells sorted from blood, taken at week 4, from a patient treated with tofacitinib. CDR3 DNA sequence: TGTGCCACCAGGGCCAACGTCCTGACTTTC. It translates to CATRANVLTF.